Shown below are 16 T cell receptor beta chains from a single sample sequenced in a study of regulatory T cells in long-lasting Graves disease. The time point: newly diagnosed GD, antithyroid drugs for less than 3 months. The TCR library was made from RNA that had been extracted from PBMCs in TRIzol. HTBI primers from iRepertoire and Arm-PCR of CDR3 regions yielded the TCR beta libraries. One entry per CDR3 protein, called by TCRdb with MiXCR from the multiplex PCR reads. The data contain fewer than 550,000 distinct CDR3 sequences, roughly 15% of them singletons. The data were also submitted as part of a second study, on T cells in Graves' hyperthyroidism and ophthalmopathy.

The sequencing used peripheral blood mononuclear cells (PBMCs), collected at new diagnosis, from a patient treated with antithyroid drugs. The source of these receptors is a woman under 30 with Graves disease.

The chain employs TRBV20-1 and TRBJ1-4; the D gene is possibly TRBD1 (6 bases). Trimming removed 6 bases from V and 7 bases from J, with 18 bases in between. The CDR3 is 14 amino acids. CDR1 DFQATT and CDR2 SNEGSKA come from the germline V gene (reference sequence). In nucleotides, the CDR3 is TGCAGTGCACCGAACCCGGGACACCGTGAAAAACTGTTTTTT. This gives the protein CSAPNPGHREKLFF.

V and J are TRBV20-1 and TRBJ2-3, with 10 bases identical to TRBD2. The V gene's germline CDR1 is DFQATT and CDR2 SNEGSKA (reference sequence). V lost 0 bases, J lost 4 bases, and 10 bases stayed unmatched. CDR3 length: 17 amino acids. In DNA form, the CDR3 reads TGCAGTGCTAGAGATTATTCCACAACTAGCGGGGCAGATACGCAGTATTTT. Amino acid sequence: CSARDYSTTSGADTQYF.

This clonotype appeared a few times. The chain couples TRBV20-1 to TRBJ1-5; maybe TRBD1 (6 bases). The germline V gene encodes CDR1 DFQATT and CDR2 SNEGSKA (reference sequence). The CDR3 is 18 residues long. V lost 2 bases to trimming and J lost 2 bases, with 22 bases between them. The CDR3 bases are TGCAGTGCTAGATCGGGAAGGGGGGCCAATTGGGGCAATCAGCCCCAGCATTTT. Translated, it gives CSARSGRGANWGNQPQHF.

This clonotype occurred many times. The V gene is TRBV10-3, the J gene TRBJ2-3, with a possible D match to TRBD2 (6 bases). Germline V gene lookup returns CDR1 ENHRY and CDR2 SYGVKD. With 4 bases removed from V and 0 bases from J, the gap between germline ends came to 11 bases. This CDR3 comprises 15 residues. CDR3 bases: TGTGCCATCAGTGGACTAGGCCCTAGCACAGATACGCAGTATTTT. This sequence encodes CAISGLGPSTDTQYF.

This clonotype showed up many times. The V call is TRBV7-2, the J call TRBJ1-6, with 7 positions matching TRBD1. The CDR3 has 16 amino acids. Losses at the gene ends were 1 base for V and 7 bases for J; bases not matched to a gene: 7. CDR1 is SGHTA, CDR2 FQGNSA, per germline. Here the CDR3 reads CASSLGNRGGNSPLHF. CDR3 DNA sequence: TGTGCCAGCAGCTTAGGGAACAGGGGAGGGAATTCACCCCTCCACTTT.

The table lists this clonotype with many counts. This chain links TRBV15 with TRBJ2-3, with D perhaps matching TRBD1 (5 bases). Germline CDR1 reads LNHNV; CDR2 reads YYDKDF (reference sequence). With 0 bases removed from V and 0 bases from J, the gap between germline ends came to 13 bases. The CDR3 loop spans 17 amino acids. The CDR3 loop reads CATSRETALLSTDTQYF. CDR3 bases: TGTGCCACCAGCAGAGAGACAGCCCTACTGAGCACAGATACGCAGTATTTT.

CDR3 in DNA: TGTGCCAGCAGCCAAGACGGACAGGAGAACTATGGCTACACCTTC. It is translated as CASSQDGQENYGYTF. The rearrangement uses TRBV3-1 and TRBJ1-2, with TRBD1 matching 7 bases. V shed 0 bases and J 2 bases; nucleotides not matched to a gene: 3. Germline V gene lookup returns CDR1 LGHDT and CDR2 YNNKEL (reference sequence). The CDR3 consists of 15 residues.

Only a few counts were recorded for this clonotype. The gene calls are TRBV29-1 and TRBJ2-5, with TRBD1 matching over 7 bases. Germline V lookup: CDR1 SQVTM, CDR2 ANQGSEA. This CDR3 has 16 residues. Trimming removed 2 bases from V and 1 base from J; junction bases left unmatched: 10. The chain's CDR3 is CSVERADRAPQETQYF. CDR3 bases: TGCAGCGTTGAAAGGGCCGACAGGGCCCCCCAAGAGACCCAGTACTTC.

The V gene is TRBV11-2, the J gene TRBJ2-1; perhaps TRBD2 as D (7 bases). This CDR3 has 17 residues. V gave up 5 bases and J gave up 5 bases, with 22 bases separating them. Germline CDR1 and CDR2: SGHAT and FQNNGV. CDR3 amino acids: CASSATLADRTNNEQFF. The CDR3 bases are TGTGCCAGCAGCGCGACCCTAGCGGACAGAACTAACAATGAGCAGTTCTTC.

As concerns this clonotype: This may be a read error: a much more frequent sequence differs by one nucleotide. The V gene is TRBV7-9, the J gene TRBJ2-1, with D possibly being TRBD1 (6 bases). The CDR3 is 15 residues long. Per germline, CDR1 SEHNR and CDR2 FQNEAQ (reference sequence). In nucleotides, the CDR3 is TGTGCCCGCAGCTTAGTCAGGGGCTCCTACAATGAGCAGTTCTTC. Its translation: CARSLVRGSYNEQFF.

This clonotype ranks as medium-sized. J is TRBJ2-5 and V is TRBV11-2; 7 bases fit TRBD2. Unmatched junction bases numbered 11, after V lost 5 bases and J lost 2 bases. CDR1 and CDR2 from the germline V gene are SGHAT and FQNNGV. The CDR3 spans 16 residues. The CDR3 spells CASSHSRGSGQETQYF. DNA of the CDR3: TGTGCCAGCAGCCATAGCCGGGGTAGCGGGCAAGAGACCCAGTACTTC.

In this sample, this clonotype turned up many times. V usage is TRBV2 and J usage is TRBJ2-7; no clear D gene. CDR1 is SNHLY, CDR2 FYNNEI, per germline. This CDR3 region has 13 residues. V was clipped by 8 bases and J by 4 bases, with 15 bases between them. The CDR3 spells CASATSIGYEQYF. Here the CDR3 DNA reads TGTGCCAGCGCCACCTCTATCGGTTACGAGCAGTACTTC.

The table lists this clonotype with a few counts. CDR3 residues: CASSPPSIETQYF. CDR3 coding DNA: TGTGCCAGCAGCCCCCCAAGTATTGAGACCCAGTACTTC. The genes are TRBV11-3 and TRBJ2-5; D remains unclear. The germline CDR1 and CDR2 sequences are SGHNT and YENEEA. This CDR3 is 13 amino acids long. Trimming took off 5 bases at V and 5 bases at J, with 12 bases between the two ends. Full variable domain (missing parts from reference TRBV11-3 and TRBJ2-5): EAGVVQSPRYKIIEKKQPVAFWCNPISGHNTLYWYLQNLGQGPELLIRYENEEAVDDSQLPKDRFSAERLKGVDSTLKIQPAELGDSAVYLCASSPPSIETQYFGPGTRLLVL.

This clonotype was detected many times. The chain employs TRBV28 and TRBJ1-2; D remains unclear. The length of the CDR3 is 13 residues. Germline V lookup: CDR1 MDHEN, CDR2 SYDVKM. The V end lost 6 bases, the J end lost 5 bases, and 13 bases lay between the germline ends. CDR3: CASSPEAQYGYTF. The CDR3 region has the DNA TGTGCCAGCAGCCCCGAGGCGCAGTATGGCTACACCTTC.

In this sample, this clonotype turned up many times. The gene calls are TRBV2 and TRBJ2-1; 11 nucleotides match TRBD2. CDR1 and CDR2 from the germline V gene are SNHLY and FYNNEI. With V trimmed by 8 bases and J by 7 bases, 7 bases remained unmatched. The CDR3 is 14 amino acids. The CDR3 protein is CASPVTSGTNEQFF. In DNA, the CDR3 is TGTGCCAGCCCCGTGACTAGCGGGACTAATGAGCAGTTCTTC.

This clonotype was counted a few times. The genes are TRBV7-2 and TRBJ2-2, with 8 positions matching TRBD2. After removal of 5 bases from V and 5 bases from J, the junction contained 10 bases not matched to a gene. This CDR3 has 16 residues. Germline CDR1 and CDR2: SGHTA and FQGNSA. The DNA of the CDR3 is TGTGCCAGCAGCCTCAGAGCGGGGGTTACGACCGGGGAGCTGTTTTTT. Translated: CASSLRAGVTTGELFF.